The sample holds many counts of the clone carrying this T cell receptor beta chain. Its antigen is currently unknown. Germline V gives CDR1 SQVTM, CDR2 ANQGSEA. The length of the CDR3 is 11 residues. The V end was cut by 4 bases, the J end by 7 bases, with 8 bases between. The data stem from a study of CD8 T cells in ankylosing spondylitis. Regarding the study as a whole: Enrichment of disease-linked clones was reportedly significant in matched ankylosing spondylitis synovial fluid. The study identified a TCR beta motif of eight highly homologous variants that appeared characteristic of ankylosing spondylitis blood.

Molecular-barcoded quantitative 5'-RACE produced these TCR beta libraries. TCRdb recomputed calls from the 5' RACE reads with MiXCR, one row per CDR3 protein. Of around 490,000 distinct CDR3 sequences in the sample, 5.3% were seen once. The sample consisted of blood, either unsorted or a sorted T cell fraction (not recorded which). The J gene is TRBJ1-3, the V gene TRBV29-1; D gene uncertain. This clonotype was obtained from a male donor with ankylosing spondylitis. The CDR3 region has the DNA TGCAGCGTTGCTGGGTGGAACACCATATATTTT. It is translated as CSVAGWNTIYF.